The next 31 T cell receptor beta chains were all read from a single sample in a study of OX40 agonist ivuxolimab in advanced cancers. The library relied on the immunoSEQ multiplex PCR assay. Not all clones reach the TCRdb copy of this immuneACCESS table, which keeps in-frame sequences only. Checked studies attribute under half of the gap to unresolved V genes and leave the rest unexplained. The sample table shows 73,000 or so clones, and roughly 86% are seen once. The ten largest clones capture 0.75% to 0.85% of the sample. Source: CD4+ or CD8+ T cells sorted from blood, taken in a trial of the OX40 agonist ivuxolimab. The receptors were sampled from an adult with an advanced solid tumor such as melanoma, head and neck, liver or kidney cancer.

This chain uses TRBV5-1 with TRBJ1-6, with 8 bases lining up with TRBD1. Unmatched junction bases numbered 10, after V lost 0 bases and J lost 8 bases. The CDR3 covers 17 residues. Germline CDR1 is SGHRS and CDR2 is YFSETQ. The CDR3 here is CASSLAGQGVLDSPLHF. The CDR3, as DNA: TGCGCCAGCAGCTTGGCCGGACAGGGAGTTTTGGATTCACCCCTCCACTTT.

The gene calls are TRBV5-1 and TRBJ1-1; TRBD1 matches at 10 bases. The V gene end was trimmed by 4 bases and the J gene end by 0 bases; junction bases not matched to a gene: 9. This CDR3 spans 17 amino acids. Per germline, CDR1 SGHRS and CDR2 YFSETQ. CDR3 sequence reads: CASSAWDRGPMNTEAFF. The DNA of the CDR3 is TGCGCCAGCAGCGCCTGGGACAGGGGACCCATGAACACTGAAGCTTTCTTT.

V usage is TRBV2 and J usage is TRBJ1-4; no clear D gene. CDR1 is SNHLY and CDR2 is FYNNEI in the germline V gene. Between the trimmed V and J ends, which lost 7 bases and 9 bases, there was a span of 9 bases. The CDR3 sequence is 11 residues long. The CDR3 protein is CASNLGQKLFF. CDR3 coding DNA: TGTGCCAGCAACTTAGGTCAAAAACTGTTTTTT.

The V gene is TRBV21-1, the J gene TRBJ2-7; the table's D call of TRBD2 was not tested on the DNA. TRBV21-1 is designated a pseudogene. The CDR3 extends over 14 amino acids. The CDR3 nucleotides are TGTGCCAGCACCAACGGCGGGGGGGACCACGAGCAGTACTTC. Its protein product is CASTNGGGDHEQYF.

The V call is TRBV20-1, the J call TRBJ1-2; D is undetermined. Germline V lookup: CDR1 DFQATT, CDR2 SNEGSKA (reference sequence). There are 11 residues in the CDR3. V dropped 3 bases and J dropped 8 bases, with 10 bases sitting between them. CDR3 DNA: TGCAGTGCTAGTCCCCACAAGGGCTACACCTTC. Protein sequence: CSASPHKGYTF.

CDR3 nucleotide sequence: TGCGCCAGCAGCTCTGCAGGGGCCTATGGCTACACCTTC. Its translation is CASSSAGAYGYTF. The V and J genes are TRBV5-1 and TRBJ1-2; possibly TRBD1 for D (6 bases). V was clipped by 3 bases and J by 4 bases, with 10 bases between them. This CDR3 comprises 13 residues. CDR1 is SGHRS, CDR2 YFSETQ, per germline.

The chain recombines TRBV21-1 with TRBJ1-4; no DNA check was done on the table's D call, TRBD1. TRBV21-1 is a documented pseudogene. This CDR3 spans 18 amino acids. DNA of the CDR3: TGTGCCAGCAGCATTCGACAGGGGCGAATCCGAGAGAATGAAAAACTGTTTTTT. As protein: CASSIRQGRIRENEKLFF.

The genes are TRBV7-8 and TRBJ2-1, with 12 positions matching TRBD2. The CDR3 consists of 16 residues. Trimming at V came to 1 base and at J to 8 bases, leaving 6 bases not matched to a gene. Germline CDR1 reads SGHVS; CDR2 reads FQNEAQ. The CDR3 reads CASSLEASGRADEQFF. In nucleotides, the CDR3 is TGTGCCAGCAGCTTAGAGGCTAGCGGGAGGGCCGATGAGCAGTTCTTC.

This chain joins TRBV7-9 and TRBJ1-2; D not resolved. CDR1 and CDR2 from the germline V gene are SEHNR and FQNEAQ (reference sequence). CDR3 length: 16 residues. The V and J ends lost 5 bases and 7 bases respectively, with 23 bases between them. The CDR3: CASSPAPGHTRSGYTF. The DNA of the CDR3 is TGTGCCAGCAGCCCTGCTCCCGGCCATACACGCAGTGGCTACACCTTC.

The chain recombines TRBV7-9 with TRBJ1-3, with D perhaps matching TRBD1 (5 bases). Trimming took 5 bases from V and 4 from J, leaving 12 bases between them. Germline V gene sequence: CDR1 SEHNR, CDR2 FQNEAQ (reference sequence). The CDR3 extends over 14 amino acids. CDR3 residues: CASSPGGSGNTIYF. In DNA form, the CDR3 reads TGTGCCAGCAGCCCCGGGGGGTCAGGAAACACCATATATTTT. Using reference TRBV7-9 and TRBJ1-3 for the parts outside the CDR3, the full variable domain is DTGVSQNPRHKITKRGQNVTFRCDPISEHNRLYWYRQTLGQGPEFLTYFQNEAQLEKSRLLSDRFSAERPKGSFSTLEIQRTEQGDSAMYLCASSPGGSGNTIYFGEGSWLTVV.

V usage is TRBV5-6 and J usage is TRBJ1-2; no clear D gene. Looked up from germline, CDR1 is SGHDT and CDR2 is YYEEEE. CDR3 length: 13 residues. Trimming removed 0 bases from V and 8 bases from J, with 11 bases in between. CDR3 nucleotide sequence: TGTGCCAGCAGCTTGGCCGGCACGGGGGGCTACACCTTC. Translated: CASSLAGTGGYTF.

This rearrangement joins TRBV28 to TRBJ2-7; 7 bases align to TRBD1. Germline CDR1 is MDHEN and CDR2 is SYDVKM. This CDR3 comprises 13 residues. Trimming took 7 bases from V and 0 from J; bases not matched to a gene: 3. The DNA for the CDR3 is TGTGCCAGCACACAGGGGAGCTCCTACGAGCAGTACTTC. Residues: CASTQGSSYEQYF.

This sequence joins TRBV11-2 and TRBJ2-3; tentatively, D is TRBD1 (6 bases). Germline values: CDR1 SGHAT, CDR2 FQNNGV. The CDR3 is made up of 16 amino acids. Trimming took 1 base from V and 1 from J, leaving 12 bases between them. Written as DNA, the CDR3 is TGTGCCAGCAGCTTAGGGTCAGGGGCTCGCACAGATACGCAGTATTTT. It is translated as CASSLGSGARTDTQYF.

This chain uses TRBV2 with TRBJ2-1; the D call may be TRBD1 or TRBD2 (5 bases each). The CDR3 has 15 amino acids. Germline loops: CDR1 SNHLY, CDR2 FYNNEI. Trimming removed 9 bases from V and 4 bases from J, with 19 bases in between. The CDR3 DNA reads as TGTGCCAGTGGGGACCTAGCACAAGGGTACAATGAGCAGTTCTTC. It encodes CASGDLAQGYNEQFF.

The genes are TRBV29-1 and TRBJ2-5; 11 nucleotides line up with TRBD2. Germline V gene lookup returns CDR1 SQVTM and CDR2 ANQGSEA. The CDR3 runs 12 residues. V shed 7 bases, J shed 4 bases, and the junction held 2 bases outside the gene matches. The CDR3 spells CSAGTSGETQYF. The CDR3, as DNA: TGCAGCGCAGGGACTAGCGGAGAGACCCAGTACTTC.

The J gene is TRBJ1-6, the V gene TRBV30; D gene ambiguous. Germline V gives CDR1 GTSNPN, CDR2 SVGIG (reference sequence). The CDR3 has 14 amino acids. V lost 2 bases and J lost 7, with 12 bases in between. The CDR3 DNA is TGTGCCTGGAGTCCTTTCACAGTCAATTCACCCCTCCACTTT. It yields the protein CAWSPFTVNSPLHF.

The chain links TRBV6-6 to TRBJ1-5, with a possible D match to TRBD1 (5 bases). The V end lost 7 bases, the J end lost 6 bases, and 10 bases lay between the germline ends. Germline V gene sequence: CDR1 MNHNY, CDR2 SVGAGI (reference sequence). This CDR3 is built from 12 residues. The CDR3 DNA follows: TGTGCCAGCAACCCTCAGGGTCAGCCCCAGCATTTT. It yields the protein CASNPQGQPQHF.

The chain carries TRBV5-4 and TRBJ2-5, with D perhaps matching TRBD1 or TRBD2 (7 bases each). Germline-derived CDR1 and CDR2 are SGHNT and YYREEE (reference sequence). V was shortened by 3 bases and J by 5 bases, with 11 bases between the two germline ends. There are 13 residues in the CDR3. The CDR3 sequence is CASSSGGVETQYF. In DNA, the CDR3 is TGTGCCAGCAGCTCAGGGGGGGTGGAGACCCAGTACTTC.

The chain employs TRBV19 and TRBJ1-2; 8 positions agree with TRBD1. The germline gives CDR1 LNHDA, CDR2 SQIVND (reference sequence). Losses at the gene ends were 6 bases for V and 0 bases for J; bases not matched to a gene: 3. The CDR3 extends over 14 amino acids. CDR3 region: CASRGQAANYGYTF. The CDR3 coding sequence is TGTGCCAGTAGGGGACAGGCAGCTAACTATGGCTACACCTTC.

CDR3 region: CASRNGPFSNQPQHF. The CDR3 DNA sequence: TGTGCCAGTAGGAACGGACCATTTAGCAATCAGCCCCAGCATTTT. The gene calls are TRBV19 and TRBJ1-5; unclear D gene. V was clipped by 6 bases and J by 0 bases, with 12 bases between them. This CDR3 is 15 amino acids long. The germline V gene has CDR1 LNHDA and CDR2 SQIVND (reference sequence).

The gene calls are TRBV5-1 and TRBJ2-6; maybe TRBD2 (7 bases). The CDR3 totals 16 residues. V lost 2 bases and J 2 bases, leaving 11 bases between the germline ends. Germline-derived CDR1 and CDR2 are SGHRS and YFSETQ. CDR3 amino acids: CASSFGGAAGANVLTF. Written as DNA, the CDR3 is TGCGCCAGCAGCTTTGGGGGGGCTGCTGGGGCCAACGTCCTGACTTTC.

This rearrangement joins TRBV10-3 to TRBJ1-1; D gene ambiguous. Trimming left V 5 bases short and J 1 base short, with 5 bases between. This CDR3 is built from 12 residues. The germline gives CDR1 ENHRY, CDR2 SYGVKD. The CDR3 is CAISPKNTEAFF. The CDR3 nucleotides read TGTGCCATCAGTCCCAAGAACACTGAAGCTTTCTTT.

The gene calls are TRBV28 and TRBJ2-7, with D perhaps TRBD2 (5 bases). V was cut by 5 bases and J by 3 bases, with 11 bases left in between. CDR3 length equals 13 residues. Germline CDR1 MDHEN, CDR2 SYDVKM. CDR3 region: CASSAASYYEQYF. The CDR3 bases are TGTGCCAGCAGTGCGGCTAGCTACTACGAGCAGTACTTC.

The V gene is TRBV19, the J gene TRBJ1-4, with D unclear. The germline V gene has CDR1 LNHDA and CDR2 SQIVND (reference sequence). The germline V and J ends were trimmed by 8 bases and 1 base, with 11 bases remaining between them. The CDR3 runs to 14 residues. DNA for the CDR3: TGTGCCAGTTCCCTCCGGGGAACTAATGAAAAACTGTTTTTT. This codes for CASSLRGTNEKLFF.

The CDR3 loop is CASSPGAANTGELFF. In DNA, the CDR3 is TGCGCCAGCAGCCCTGGTGCGGCGAACACCGGGGAGCTGTTTTTT. The genes are TRBV5-1 and TRBJ2-2; D ambiguous. Between the trimmed V and J ends, which lost 4 bases and 0 bases, there was a span of 10 bases. Germline lookup yields CDR1 SGHRS and CDR2 YFSETQ. CDR3 length equals 15 residues. The whole variable domain, filled in from reference TRBV5-1 and TRBJ2-2, reads KAGVTQTPRYLIKTRGQQVTLSCSPISGHRSVSWYQQTPGQGLQFLFEYFSETQRNKGNFPGRFSGRQFSNSRSEMNVSTLELGDSALYLCASSPGAANTGELFFGEGSRLTVL.

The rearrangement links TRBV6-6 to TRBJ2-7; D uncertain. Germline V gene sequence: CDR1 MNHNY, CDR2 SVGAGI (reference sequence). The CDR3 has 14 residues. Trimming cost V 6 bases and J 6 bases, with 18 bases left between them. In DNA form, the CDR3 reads TGTGCCAGCAGCATTCGACCTCTGGACGGCGAGCAGTACTTC. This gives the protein CASSIRPLDGEQYF.

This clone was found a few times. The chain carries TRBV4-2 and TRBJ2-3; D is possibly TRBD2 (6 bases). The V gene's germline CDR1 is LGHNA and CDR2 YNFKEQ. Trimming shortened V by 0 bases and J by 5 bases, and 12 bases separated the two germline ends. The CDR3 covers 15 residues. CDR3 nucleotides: TGTGCCAGCAGCCAAGAGACGGGAGATAAAGATACGCAGTATTTT. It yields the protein CASSQETGDKDTQYF.

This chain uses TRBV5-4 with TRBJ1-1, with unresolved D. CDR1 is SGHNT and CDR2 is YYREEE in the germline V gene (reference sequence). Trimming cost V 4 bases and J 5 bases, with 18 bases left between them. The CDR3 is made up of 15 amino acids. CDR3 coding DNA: TGTGCCAGCAGCGTTGCGGGCAGCAGAGGGACTGAAGCTTTCTTT. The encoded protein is CASSVAGSRGTEAFF.

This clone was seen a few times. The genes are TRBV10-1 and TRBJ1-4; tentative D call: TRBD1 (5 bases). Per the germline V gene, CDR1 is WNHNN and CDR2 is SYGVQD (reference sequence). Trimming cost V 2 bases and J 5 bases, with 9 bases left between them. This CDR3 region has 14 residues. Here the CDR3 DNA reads TGCGCCAGCAGTGAGGCAGGGTTGAATGAAAAACTGTTTTTT. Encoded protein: CASSEAGLNEKLFF.

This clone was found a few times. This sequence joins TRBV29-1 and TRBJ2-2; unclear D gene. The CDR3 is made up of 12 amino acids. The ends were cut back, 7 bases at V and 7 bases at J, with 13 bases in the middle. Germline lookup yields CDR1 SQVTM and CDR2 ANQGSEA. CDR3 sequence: CSAGSPSGELFF. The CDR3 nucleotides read TGCAGCGCCGGGTCACCCAGCGGGGAGCTGTTTTTT.

Written as DNA, the CDR3 is TGTGCCAGCAGCCAAGACACCGGGAAAAACTATGGCTACACCTTC. Protein sequence: CASSQDTGKNYGYTF. This rearrangement joins TRBV14 to TRBJ1-2; D gene ambiguous. The CDR3 is made up of 15 amino acids. Germline CDR1 SGHDN, CDR2 FVKESK. With 0 bases removed from V and 2 bases from J, the gap between germline ends came to 10 bases.